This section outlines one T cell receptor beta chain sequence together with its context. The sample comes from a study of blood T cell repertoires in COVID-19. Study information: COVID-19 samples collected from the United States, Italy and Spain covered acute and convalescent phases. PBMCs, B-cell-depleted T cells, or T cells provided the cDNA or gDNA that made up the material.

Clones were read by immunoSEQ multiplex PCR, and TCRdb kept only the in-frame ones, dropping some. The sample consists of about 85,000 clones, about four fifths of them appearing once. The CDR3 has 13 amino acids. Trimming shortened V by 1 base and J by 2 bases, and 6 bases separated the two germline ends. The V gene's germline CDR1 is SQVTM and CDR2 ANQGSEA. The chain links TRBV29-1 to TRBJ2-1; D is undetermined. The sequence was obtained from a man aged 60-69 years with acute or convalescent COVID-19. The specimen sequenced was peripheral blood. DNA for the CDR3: TGCAGCGTTGAAGCTGGAGCCTACAATGAGCAGTTCTTC. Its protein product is CSVEAGAYNEQFF.